The source of this T cell receptor (beta chain) is a study of T cell responses to AZD1222 COVID-19 vaccine. Notes on the study in general: Only five to seven individuals given AZD1222 were seropositive at baseline. As reported, nearly half of all spike-specific TCRs target variant regions that are unmutated. Scientists sampled the repertoires only once the peak T cell response had passed. The donor group comprised mostly white British people and more females; the analysis possibly underestimated clonal diversity.

Profiling relied on immunoSEQ multiplex PCR, and the TCRdb table lists in-frame clones only, not all of them. The sample lists about 110,000 clones, 92% occurring once. In the case of this clone: Antigen specificity is unknown.

V shed 4 bases, J shed 1 base, and the junction held 2 bases outside the gene matches. CDR3 length: 15 amino acids. Per the germline V gene, CDR1 is LNHDA and CDR2 is SQIVND (reference sequence). V and J are TRBV19 and TRBJ2-1; 9 nucleotides agree with TRBD2. The source is an adult who received the AZD1222 COVID-19 vaccine. This specimen consisted of peripheral blood, obtained 28 days after the second AZD1222 dose. The CDR3 DNA sequence: TGTGCCAGTAGTAGCGGGGGGGCGTCCTACAATGAGCAGTTCTTC. Its translation: CASSSGGASYNEQFF.